Shown below are 25 T cell receptor beta chains from a single sample sequenced in a study of shared clonotypes between healthy human individuals. Method: immunoSEQ multiplex PCR; TCRdb's copy keeps in-frame clones and lacks some. The sample has some 500,000 clones; roughly four fifths are singletons. Specimen: PBMCs. Receptors were obtained from a woman aged 40 to 50 in good health. Some clones in this sample may be carry-over from other donors' samples.

With respect to this clone: A far larger clone is a single base away, which makes a read error likely. Distinct nucleotide sequences in the sample also encode this CDR3. V usage is TRBV27 and J usage is TRBJ1-2; 9 nucleotides agree with TRBD1. Germline V lookup: CDR1 MNHEY, CDR2 SMNVEV (reference sequence). This CDR3 is 14 amino acids long. The DNA for the CDR3 is TGTGCCAGCAGCCCCGACAGGGGGGACTATGGCTACACCTTT. Translated: CASSPDRGDYGYTF.

The J gene is TRBJ2-3, the V gene TRBV7-9; possibly TRBD1 or TRBD2 for D (5 bases each). CDR1 SEHNR and CDR2 FQNEAQ come from the germline V gene (reference sequence). Trimming took off 1 base at V and 4 bases at J, with 15 bases between the two ends. The length of the CDR3 is 16 residues. In DNA form, the CDR3 reads TGTGCCAGCAGCTTAGGCTCTAGCACAGGTGCAGATACGCAGTATTTT. Residues: CASSLGSSTGADTQYF.

Only a few counts were recorded for this clone. A far bigger clonotype differs at one base, so this is likely a read error. The chain couples TRBV30 to TRBJ1-2, with D possibly matching TRBD1 (6 bases). CDR1 GTSNPN and CDR2 SVGIG come from the germline V gene (reference sequence). This CDR3 is 12 amino acids long. As DNA, the CDR3 is TGTGCCTGGAGGAGGGGGTTATATGGCTGCACCTTC. The encoded protein is CAWRRGLYGCTF.

This clone was picked up many times. The rearrangement uses TRBV6-6 and TRBJ2-5; no clear D. This CDR3 has 16 amino acids. The V and J ends lost 0 bases and 4 bases respectively, with 15 bases between them. Germline assignment: CDR1 MNHNY and CDR2 SVGAGI (reference sequence). This CDR3 is CASSYSGAIVPETQYF. The CDR3, as DNA: TGTGCCAGCAGTTACTCAGGAGCTATAGTCCCAGAGACCCAGTACTTC.

V gene TRBV19 combines with J gene TRBJ2-5, with 10 bases that match TRBD1. The CDR3 is 16 amino acids. Germline V lookup: CDR1 LNHDA, CDR2 SQIVND (reference sequence). V shed 5 bases, J shed 4 bases, and the junction held 10 bases outside the gene matches. The CDR3 here is CASSPHRQGAGETQYF. The DNA for the CDR3 is TGTGCCAGTAGTCCTCATAGACAGGGGGCTGGAGAGACCCAGTACTTC.

The V call is TRBV5-1, the J call TRBJ2-7; the match to TRBD2 covers 7 bases. With V trimmed by 0 bases and J by 0 bases, 3 bases remained unmatched. CDR3 length: 15 amino acids. The germline V gene encodes CDR1 SGHRS and CDR2 YFSETQ. The CDR3 loop reads CASSLVPGGSYEQYF. The CDR3 DNA is TGCGCCAGCAGCTTGGTACCGGGGGGCTCCTACGAGCAGTACTTC.

This sequence joins TRBV7-2 and TRBJ2-5; TRBD1 aligns across 8 bases. V shed 5 bases, J shed 4 bases, and the junction held 9 bases outside the gene matches. The CDR3 spans 15 residues. Germline CDR1 and CDR2: SGHTA and FQGNSA. The DNA for the CDR3 is TGTGCCAGCAGCGCCAACAGGGGGAATATAGAGACCCAGTACTTC. Translated, it gives CASSANRGNIETQYF.

V and J are TRBV6-5 and TRBJ2-5; D is unclear. V lost 5 bases and J 4 bases, leaving 14 bases between the germline ends. Germline V gives CDR1 MNHEY, CDR2 SVGAGI. The CDR3 totals 14 residues. CDR3 in amino acids: CASSPSPPIETQYF. The CDR3, as DNA: TGTGCCAGCAGTCCCTCGCCGCCGATAGAGACCCAGTACTTC.

The chain couples TRBV6-1 to TRBJ2-7; no clear D gene. Germline V gene sequence: CDR1 MNHNS, CDR2 SASEGT. The CDR3 extends over 13 amino acids. V dropped 0 bases and J dropped 2 bases, with 5 bases sitting between them. CDR3 region: CASSEARTYEQYF. The DNA for the CDR3 is TGTGCCAGCAGTGAAGCAAGGACCTACGAGCAGTACTTC.

This clone was seen a handful of times. The chain uses TRBV5-1 and TRBJ2-1; TRBD2 agrees at 15 bases. This CDR3 contains 16 residues. J lost 4 bases, V lost 4 bases, and 3 bases had no gene match. Germline CDR1 and CDR2: SGHRS and YFSETQ. This CDR3 reads CASSHGTSGRYNEQFF. The CDR3 nucleotides are TGCGCCAGCAGCCACGGGACTAGCGGGAGGTACAATGAGCAGTTCTTC.

The chain is built from TRBV4-2 and TRBJ2-7; D gene unclear. Germline V gene data show CDR1 as LGHNA and CDR2 as YNFKEQ. V shed 0 bases and J shed 3 bases, with 12 bases lying between them. The CDR3 loop spans 15 amino acids. This chain's CDR3 is CASSQDLQTDYEQYF. Written as DNA, the CDR3 is TGTGCCAGCAGCCAAGATTTGCAGACGGACTACGAGCAGTACTTC.

The chain employs TRBV28 and TRBJ2-7; D might be TRBD1 or TRBD2, each matching 6 bases. The CDR3 is 14 residues long. V gave up 3 bases and J gave up 3 bases, with 12 bases separating them. Germline V gene data show CDR1 as MDHEN and CDR2 as SYDVKM. The CDR3 bases are TGTGCCAGCAGTTTGGCGGGACAAATCTACGAGCAGTACTTC. Translation: CASSLAGQIYEQYF.

This clone was seen a single time. This chain uses TRBV28 with TRBJ2-7, with 9 nucleotides matching TRBD2. CDR1 is MDHEN and CDR2 is SYDVKM in the germline V gene. The CDR3 has 13 amino acids. J gave up 1 base and V 8 bases, and 3 bases lay outside the gene matches. The CDR3 is CASGLAGSYEQYF. The CDR3 DNA is TGTGCCAGCGGGCTAGCGGGATCCTACGAGCAGTACTTC.

V is TRBV30 and J is TRBJ2-5; 8 bases are shared with TRBD2. The DNA end lines up better with TRBJ2-7; the J call may be wrong. Germline loops: CDR1 GTSNPN, CDR2 SVGIG (reference sequence). The CDR3 spans 15 residues. CDR3 loop: CAWSAVAGRAYEQYF. In DNA, the CDR3 is TGTGCCTGGAGTGCGGTAGCGGGAAGGGCCTACGAGCAGTACTTC.

This chain links TRBV7-2 with TRBJ2-1; D remains unclear. The CDR3 runs 16 residues. Trimming took 5 bases from V and 2 from J, leaving 16 bases between them. The germline gives CDR1 SGHTA, CDR2 FQGNSA. Here the CDR3 reads CASSPHGTVPYNEQFF. The CDR3 DNA reads as TGTGCCAGCAGCCCCCATGGCACAGTTCCCTACAATGAGCAGTTCTTC.

This chain uses TRBV6-6 with TRBJ1-1; possibly TRBD1 for D (6 bases). Per the germline V gene, CDR1 is MNHNY and CDR2 is SVGAGI (reference sequence). The CDR3 is made up of 15 amino acids. Deletions cut 5 bases from V and 5 bases from J, with 18 bases between. The DNA of the CDR3 is TGTGCCAGCAGTGTAGAACAGGGATCGGGGACTGAAGCTTTCTTT. Translated: CASSVEQGSGTEAFF.

Concerning this clone itself: A much bigger clone sits one base away, suggesting this may be a read error. The sample contains more than one DNA sequence encoding this CDR3. The rearrangement uses TRBV28 and TRBJ1-2; perhaps TRBD1 as D (6 bases). This CDR3 is built from 14 residues. The V gene's germline CDR1 is MDHEN and CDR2 SYDVKM. CDR3 bases: TGTGCCAGCAGTCGGGACAAGCTAATCTATGGCTACACCTTT. Translated: CASSRDKLIYGYTF.

In the case of this clone: A much larger clone differs by one base, so this may be a read error. The chain employs TRBV2 and TRBJ2-5, with TRBD2 identical over 9 bases. The junction had 6 bases not matched to a gene; V was cut back by 3 bases and J by 7 bases. Germline CDR1 and CDR2: SNHLY and FYNNEI. The CDR3 has 14 residues. The CDR3 reads CASSDAGGAGTQYF. CDR3 bases: TGTGCCAGCAGTGATGCGGGAGGGGCGGGGACCCAGTACTTC.

The chain carries TRBV6-1 and TRBJ2-5; D unclear. The J call could be wrong; TRBJ2-7 is a better fit for the DNA end. The CDR3 contains 15 residues. The germline CDR1 and CDR2 sequences are MNHNS and SASEGT. This CDR3 reads CASTPGPQTFYEQYF. CDR3 nucleotide sequence: TGTGCCAGCACCCCCGGACCCCAGACATTCTACGAGCAGTACTTC.

On this clone: One base separates it from a far larger clone, so it is likely a read error. Distinct nucleotide sequences in the sample also encode this CDR3. The chain joins TRBV7-9 to TRBJ2-7; 7 bases are shared with TRBD2. Germline CDR1 reads SEHNR; CDR2 reads FQNEAQ (reference sequence). The CDR3 contains 15 residues. The CDR3 region is CASSLGGGSFGEQYF. The CDR3 DNA follows: TGTGCCAGCAGCTTAGGCGGGGGATCGTTCGGCGAGCAATACTTC.

The J gene is TRBJ2-7, the V gene TRBV10-3, with 10 bases aligning to TRBD2. Trimming took 4 bases from V and 2 from J; bases not matched to a gene: 5. CDR3 length: 15 amino acids. The germline CDR1 and CDR2 sequences are ENHRY and SYGVKD. CDR3 in DNA: TGTGCCATCAGTGGGGGCCTAGCGGGAGCCTACGAGCAGTACTTC. Translation gives CAISGGLAGAYEQYF.

This chain joins TRBV5-1 and TRBJ2-7, with a possible D match to TRBD2 (5 bases). The V end was cut by 5 bases, the J end by 5 bases, with 17 bases between. CDR1 SGHRS and CDR2 YFSETQ come from the germline V gene. The CDR3 contains 14 residues. The CDR3: CASSDLANYNEQYF. CDR3 DNA sequence: TGCGCCAGCAGTGACCTAGCTAACTACAACGAGCAGTACTTC.

This chain uses TRBV18 with TRBJ2-1; 7 bases line up with TRBD2. In germline, CDR1 is KGHSH, CDR2 LQKENI. CDR3 length: 14 residues. V dropped 2 bases and J dropped 3; count of bases not matched to a gene: 1. CDR3 region: CASSPAGDYNEQFF. The CDR3 DNA is TGTGCCAGCTCACCAGCGGGAGACTACAATGAGCAGTTCTTC.

This clone was seen once. The rearrangement links TRBV5-4 to TRBJ2-7; 11 nucleotides agree with TRBD1. The CDR3 runs to 17 residues. Germline V CDR1 and CDR2: SGHNT, YYREEE (reference sequence). V lost 2 bases and J lost 2; bases outside the gene matches: 9. The CDR3 sequence: CASSFGSPGQGAYEQYF. The CDR3 bases are TGTGCCAGCAGCTTCGGCTCACCGGGACAGGGGGCCTACGAGCAGTACTTC.

The rearrangement links TRBV9 to TRBJ2-5, with TRBD2 identical over 8 bases. CDR1 and CDR2 (germline): SGDLS, YYNGEE. The V segment lost 4 bases and the J segment 2 bases; nucleotides outside the gene matches: 7. The CDR3 contains 15 residues. The CDR3 sequence: CASSLAGQIQETQYF. CDR3 coding DNA: TGTGCCAGCAGCTTAGCGGGGCAGATTCAAGAGACCCAGTACTTC.